In its sample, the clone carrying this T cell receptor beta chain was seen many times. Its antigen is as yet unknown. Previously described methods and listed TCR primers were used for bulk TCR libraries. Using its own MiXCR run on the PCR reads, TCRdb lists one record per CDR3 protein. The sample records 300,000 to 350,000 distinct CDR3 sequences, roughly a fifth being singletons. These data are taken from a study of molecular identifiers for immune sequencing clone quantification. The authors sorted naive CD8 T cells as CD8+CD4-CCR7+CD45RA+. The study's findings and limits: Whereas clones above 20 RNA copies held under 1% of naive-cell molecules, they held over 97% of effector molecules. Jurkat TCR RNA spiked in from one cell (amid roughly 970,000 naive cells) was reportedly detectable.

The V gene end was trimmed by 4 bases and the J gene end by 7 bases; junction bases not matched to a gene: 11. Per germline, CDR1 SEHNR and CDR2 FQNEAQ (reference sequence). The CDR3 totals 15 residues. The chain links TRBV7-9 to TRBJ2-3, with 7 bases matching TRBD1. The sample was naive CD8+ T cells from blood, with Jurkat cell RNA spiked in. Indicated subset: FACS-sorted CD8+CD4-CCR7+CD45RA+ naive T cells. This clonotype was obtained from a human donor in good health. Some libraries in this study had Jurkat cell RNA spiked in. The DNA of the CDR3 is TGTGCCAGCAGCTCCCGGGACAGTGATATTTATACGCAGTATTTT. Its translation is CASSSRDSDIYTQYF.